The 13 T cell receptor beta chains in this list originate from one sample, sequenced in a study of blood T cell repertoires in COVID-19. Clones were sequenced by immunoSEQ multiplex PCR, and TCRdb holds only the in-frame ones, with some missing. The data show roughly 32,000 clones, approximately 85% seen once. Source material: peripheral blood. These receptors originate from a man aged 80 or over with active COVID-19.

The chain employs TRBV6-4 and TRBJ1-4; possibly TRBD1 for D (6 bases). The CDR3 is 17 residues long. V lost 7 bases and J 6 bases, leaving 24 bases between the germline ends. The germline CDR1 and CDR2 sequences are MRHNA and SNTAGT. CDR3 nucleotides: TGTGCCAGCACCCGCCCCCGTAACAGGGTCAGGGATGAAAAACTGTTTTTT. Residues: CASTRPRNRVRDEKLFF.

The V and J genes are TRBV24-1 and TRBJ2-1, with D maybe TRBD1 (5 bases). V was pared by 4 bases and J by 6 bases, with 21 bases between. The CDR3 consists of 17 residues. Germline V gene lookup returns CDR1 KGHDR and CDR2 SFDVKD. In nucleotides, the CDR3 is TGTGCCACCAGTGACCCCGGACGAAGGGGTCTCTCCAATGAGCAGTTCTTC. It codes for CATSDPGRRGLSNEQFF.

The chain recombines TRBV9 with TRBJ2-7; TRBD1 matches 7 bases. V lost 0 bases to trimming and J lost 1 base; unmatched junction nucleotides: 4. This CDR3 has 15 residues. Germline CDR1 and CDR2: SGDLS and YYNGEE. The CDR3 nucleotides read TGTGCCAGCAGCGTAGGGGGGACAGAATCCTACGAGCAGTACTTC. Translated: CASSVGGTESYEQYF. The variable domain in full, with the rest retrieved from reference TRBV9 and TRBJ2-7, is DSGVTQTPKHLITATGQRVTLRCSPRSGDLSVYWYQQSLDQGLQFLIQYYNGEERAKGNILERFSAQQFPDLHSELNLSSLELGDSALYFCASSVGGTESYEQYFGPGTRLTVT.

The rearrangement links TRBV3-1 (or the pseudogene TRBV3-2) to TRBJ1-4; no clear D. V was shortened by 4 bases and J by 0 bases, with 6 bases between the two germline ends. The V gene's germline CDR1 is LGHDT and CDR2 YNNKEL (reference sequence). CDR3 size: 14 residues. The CDR3 is CASSLRSTNEKLFF. CDR3 in DNA: TGTGCCAGCAGCCTCCGTTCAACTAATGAAAAACTGTTTTTT.

This chain joins TRBV6-4 and TRBJ1-2; D is possibly TRBD1 (6 bases). The V end was cut by 6 bases, the J end by 3 bases, with 17 bases between. Germline CDR1 reads MRHNA; CDR2 reads SNTAGT. The CDR3 has 15 amino acids. Here the CDR3 reads CASRKTAQGDYGYTF. In DNA form, the CDR3 reads TGTGCCAGCAGGAAAACAGCACAGGGAGACTATGGCTACACCTTC.

The chain couples TRBV3-1 (or the pseudogene TRBV3-2) to TRBJ1-2; D gene uncertain. Between the trimmed V and J ends, which lost 0 bases and 1 base, there was a span of 3 bases. CDR3 length: 13 amino acids. CDR1 is LGHDT and CDR2 is YNNKEL in the germline V gene (reference sequence). The CDR3 loop reads CASSQDHNYGYTF. CDR3 nucleotide sequence: TGTGCCAGCAGCCAAGACCATAACTATGGCTACACCTTC.

The rearrangement links TRBV5-6 to TRBJ1-4; D is possibly TRBD1 (6 bases). CDR3 size: 15 residues. Trimming took off 3 bases at V and 3 bases at J, with 12 bases between the two ends. Germline CDR1 reads SGHDT; CDR2 reads YYEEEE. For the CDR3, the DNA is TGTGCCAGCAGCTCAACAGGGCGGCCTAATGAAAAACTGTTTTTT. Its protein product is CASSSTGRPNEKLFF.

This clone showed up just a few times. CDR3 amino acids: CASTPDGRGHYGYTF. The CDR3 coding sequence is TGCGCCAGCACTCCCGACGGGAGGGGGCACTATGGCTACACCTTC. The chain carries TRBV5-1 and TRBJ1-2; TRBD1 aligns across 7 bases. The germline V gene encodes CDR1 SGHRS and CDR2 YFSETQ. With V trimmed by 6 bases and J by 3 bases, 11 bases remained unmatched. The CDR3 loop spans 15 amino acids.

The V gene is TRBV7-9, the J gene TRBJ1-2; a weak D match, TRBD1 (5 bases). Trimming took 5 bases from V and 6 from J, leaving 19 bases between them. The CDR3 has 15 amino acids. The germline V gene encodes CDR1 SEHNR and CDR2 FQNEAQ (reference sequence). This CDR3 is CASSPREGPRHGYTF. The CDR3 DNA follows: TGTGCCAGCAGCCCCCGGGAGGGGCCCAGGCATGGCTACACCTTC.

This chain joins TRBV5-1 and TRBJ2-2; D is possibly TRBD2 (6 bases). The CDR3 loop spans 14 amino acids. The germline V gene has CDR1 SGHRS and CDR2 YFSETQ. Trimming stripped 5 bases from V and 7 bases from J, with 15 bases between. CDR3 coding DNA: TGCGCCAGCAGACCGGAGGGCAGGGTCGGGGAGCTGTTTTTT. Its translation is CASRPEGRVGELFF. Full variable domain (remainder filled in from reference TRBV5-1 and TRBJ2-2): KAGVTQTPRYLIKTRGQQVTLSCSPISGHRSVSWYQQTPGQGLQFLFEYFSETQRNKGNFPGRFSGRQFSNSRSEMNVSTLELGDSALYLCASRPEGRVGELFFGEGSRLTVL.

V gene TRBV5-1 combines with J gene TRBJ2-1; possible D gene TRBD1, 6 bases. V gave up 7 bases and J gave up 0 bases, with 11 bases separating them. The CDR3 totals 14 residues. The germline V gene encodes CDR1 SGHRS and CDR2 YFSETQ. CDR3 loop: CASGQPSSYNEQFF. In DNA form, the CDR3 reads TGCGCCAGCGGACAGCCGAGCTCCTACAATGAGCAGTTCTTC.

The chain has TRBV19 and TRBJ2-3, with 13 bases matching TRBD2. V gave up 4 bases and J gave up 1 base; unmatched junction bases: 14. Germline CDR1 and CDR2: LNHDA and SQIVND (reference sequence). This CDR3 comprises 20 residues. CDR3 in amino acids: CASSTLTQLGLAGGTDTQYF. The CDR3 DNA reads as TGTGCCAGTAGTACGCTAACCCAACTCGGACTAGCGGGGGGCACAGATACGCAGTATTTT.

The chain employs TRBV2 and TRBJ2-3, with TRBD2 matching over 7 bases. The V segment lost 4 bases and the J segment 6 bases; nucleotides outside the gene matches: 13. Germline V gives CDR1 SNHLY, CDR2 FYNNEI. CDR3 length: 16 amino acids. CDR3 in DNA: TGTGCCAGCAGTGGGGGCAGCGGGGCACCAGTTGATACGCAGTATTTT. Translating it yields CASSGGSGAPVDTQYF. Using reference TRBV2 and TRBJ2-3 for the parts outside the CDR3, the full variable domain is EPEVTQTPSHQVTQMGQEVILRCVPISNHLYFYWYRQILGQKVEFLVSFYNNEISEKSEIFDDQFSVERPDGSNFTLKIRSTKLEDSAMYFCASSGGSGAPVDTQYFGPGTRLTVL.